This T cell receptor beta chain stems from a study of T cells after posttransplantation cyclophosphamide. A marrow graft followed busulfan-fludarabine conditioning, with cyclophosphamide on days +3 and +4. Of note for this clone: No antigen is known for it.

Germline lookup yields CDR1 MNHEY and CDR2 SVGAGI. The CDR3 length is 14 residues. J gave up 7 bases and V 5 bases, and 5 bases lay outside the gene matches. Whole-study findings and limits: Blood and skin or GI T cell repertoires showed limited TRB overlap. Donor CD8+ memory clones often dominated recipient blood repertoires at later times. Recipient CMV seropositivity and CMV reactivation strongly tracked TRB clonality.

Profiled with immunoSEQ multiplex PCR; TCRdb holds only in-frame clones, not every one. The sample consists of thousands of clones, more than 65% of them appearing once. The chain employs TRBV6-5 and TRBJ2-1; 10 bases are a match to TRBD1. The sequences come from PBMCs, collected after allogeneic stem cell transplant with posttransplant cyclophosphamide. The TCR sequence derives from a male patient between 60 and 69 years old who received an allogeneic stem cell transplant from a related donor and was CMV-positive. The graft donor may be the source of some T cells. The CDR3 loop reads CASSATGGRNEQFF. The CDR3 bases are TGTGCCAGCAGTGCGACAGGGGGCCGTAATGAGCAGTTCTTC.